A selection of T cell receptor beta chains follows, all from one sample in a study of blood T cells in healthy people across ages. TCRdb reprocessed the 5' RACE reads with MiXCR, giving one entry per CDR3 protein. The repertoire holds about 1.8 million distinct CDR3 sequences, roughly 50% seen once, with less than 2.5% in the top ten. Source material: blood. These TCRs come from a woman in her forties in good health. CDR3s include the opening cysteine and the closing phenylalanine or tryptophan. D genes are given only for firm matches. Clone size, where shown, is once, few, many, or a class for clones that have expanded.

CDR3aa: CASSVSGGRDAFF
CDR3nt: TGTGCCAGCAGTGTATCCGGTGGCAGGGACGCTTTCTTT
d_gene: NA
v_gene: TRBV27
j_gene: TRBJ1-1
abundance: NA

CDR3aa: CSVEMFRGAFF
CDR3nt: TGCAGCGTTGAAATGTTCCGGGGAGCTTTCTTT
d_gene: NA
v_gene: TRBV29-1
j_gene: TRBJ1-1
abundance: NA

CDR3aa: CASSQDAGGPQPQHF
CDR3nt: TGCGCCAGCAGCCAAGATGCTGGCGGGCCCCAGCCCCAGCATTTT
d_gene: NA
v_gene: TRBV4-3
j_gene: TRBJ1-5
abundance: NA

CDR3aa: CASSQDMMGDEQYF
CDR3nt: TGCGCCAGCAGCCAAGATATGATGGGAGACGAGCAGTACTTC
d_gene: NA
v_gene: TRBV4-1
j_gene: TRBJ2-7
abundance: NA

CDR3aa: CASRVRDNQPQHF
CDR3nt: TGTGCCAGCAGGGTCAGGGACAATCAGCCCCAGCATTTT
d_gene: NA
v_gene: TRBV6-1
j_gene: TRBJ1-5
abundance: NA

CDR3aa: CASSSLGPQHF
CDR3nt: TGTGCCAGCAGCTCTCTCGGGCCCCAGCATTTT
d_gene: NA
v_gene: TRBV5-8
j_gene: TRBJ1-5
abundance: NA

CDR3aa: CASSSGGVEQFF
CDR3nt: TGTGCCAGCAGTTCGGGGGGAGTTGAGCAGTTCTTC
d_gene: TRBD2
v_gene: TRBV7-2
j_gene: TRBJ2-1
abundance: NA

CDR3aa: CASSLLTSGAFYEQYF
CDR3nt: TGTGCCAGCAGCTTGCTGACCAGCGGGGCTTTCTACGAGCAGTACTTC
d_gene: TRBD2
v_gene: TRBV7-8
j_gene: TRBJ2-7
abundance: NA

CDR3aa: CASSLQQGTQYF
CDR3nt: TGTGCCAGCAGTCTTCAACAGGGAACGCAGTATTTT
d_gene: NA
v_gene: TRBV27
j_gene: TRBJ2-3
abundance: many

CDR3aa: CSAREGWSYQETQYF
CDR3nt: TGCAGTGCTAGAGAAGGATGGTCGTACCAAGAGACCCAGTACTTC
d_gene: NA
v_gene: TRBV20-1
j_gene: TRBJ2-5
abundance: NA

CDR3aa: CASSWDSGGNTGELFF
CDR3nt: TGTGCCAGCAGCTGGGATAGCGGGGGGAACACCGGGGAGCTGTTTTTT
d_gene: TRBD2
v_gene: TRBV7-2
j_gene: TRBJ2-2
abundance: NA

CDR3aa: CASSYQTANTGELFF
CDR3nt: TGTGCCAGCAGTTACCAGACAGCGAACACCGGGGAGCTGTTTTTT
d_gene: NA
v_gene: TRBV6-5
j_gene: TRBJ2-2
abundance: NA

CDR3aa: CSAGSGGQETLYF
CDR3nt: TGCAGTGCTGGTAGCGGGGGTCAAGAGACCCTGTACTTC
d_gene: TRBD2
v_gene: TRBV20-1
j_gene: TRBJ2-5
abundance: NA

CDR3aa: CASSSRLQYNYGYTF
CDR3nt: TGTGCCAGCAGTTCACGACTACAGTACAACTATGGCTACACCTTC
d_gene: NA
v_gene: TRBV27
j_gene: TRBJ1-2
abundance: NA

CDR3aa: CSARRTSGFYEQYF
CDR3nt: TGCAGTGCTAGACGGACTAGCGGTTTCTACGAGCAGTACTTC
d_gene: TRBD2
v_gene: TRBV20-1
j_gene: TRBJ2-7
abundance: NA

CDR3aa: CASRREAAADTQYF
CDR3nt: TGCGCCAGCAGGAGGGAAGCGGCGGCAGATACGCAGTATTTT
d_gene: NA
v_gene: TRBV5-1
j_gene: TRBJ2-3
abundance: NA

CDR3aa: CSAPKGGTGGREQYF
CDR3nt: TGCAGTGCTCCGAAGGGGGGGACAGGAGGAAGAGAGCAGTACTTC
d_gene: NA
v_gene: TRBV20-1
j_gene: TRBJ2-5
abundance: NA

CDR3aa: CASSKLTGAYEQYF
CDR3nt: TGTGCCAGCAGTAAGCTGACAGGGGCCTACGAGCAGTACTTC
d_gene: TRBD1
v_gene: TRBV6-2/TRBV6-3
j_gene: TRBJ2-7
abundance: NA

CDR3aa: CASSYRVETEAFF
CDR3nt: TGTGCCAGCAGTTATAGGGTGGAGACTGAAGCTTTCTTT
d_gene: NA
v_gene: TRBV6-2/TRBV6-3
j_gene: TRBJ1-1
abundance: NA

CDR3aa: CASSPQSGGEQYF
CDR3nt: TGTGCCAGCAGCCCTCAATCAGGGGGCGAGCAGTACTTC
d_gene: TRBD1
v_gene: TRBV7-2
j_gene: TRBJ2-7
abundance: few

CDR3aa: CASSFQPHRDSTYEQYF
CDR3nt: TGTGCCAGCAGCTTTCAACCTCACAGAGACTCAACCTACGAGCAGTACTTC
d_gene: NA
v_gene: TRBV5-5
j_gene: TRBJ2-7
abundance: NA

CDR3aa: CASSPRQGYNTDTQYF
CDR3nt: TGTGCCAGCAGCCCCCGCCAGGGCTACAATACAGATACGCAGTATTTT
d_gene: NA
v_gene: TRBV7-2
j_gene: TRBJ2-3
abundance: few

CDR3aa: CSAHLTGGRYEQYF
CDR3nt: TGCAGTGCTCATCTTACAGGGGGCAGGTACGAGCAGTACTTC
d_gene: TRBD1
v_gene: TRBV20-1
j_gene: TRBJ2-7
abundance: NA

CDR3aa: CASSTRQGKGYNEQFF
CDR3nt: TGTGCCAGCAGTACAAGACAGGGGAAAGGGTACAATGAGCAGTTCTTC
d_gene: TRBD1
v_gene: TRBV6-2/TRBV6-3
j_gene: TRBJ2-1
abundance: NA

CDR3aa: CASSLNRSNQPQHF
CDR3nt: TGTGCCAGCAGCCTGAATCGTAGCAATCAGCCCCAGCATTTT
d_gene: NA
v_gene: TRBV6-5
j_gene: TRBJ1-5
abundance: NA

CDR3aa: CASSSRTGLDEQYF
CDR3nt: TGTGCCAGCAGCTCCAGGACAGGGTTAGACGAGCAGTACTTC
d_gene: TRBD1
v_gene: TRBV11-2
j_gene: TRBJ2-7
abundance: few

CDR3aa: CASSSPMDRLYEQYF
CDR3nt: TGTGCCAGCAGCTCGCCCATGGACAGACTCTACGAGCAGTACTTC
d_gene: NA
v_gene: TRBV7-9
j_gene: TRBJ2-7
abundance: once

CDR3aa: CASNLDGTGQETQYF
CDR3nt: TGCGCCAGCAACTTGGATGGGACCGGCCAAGAGACCCAGTACTTC
d_gene: NA
v_gene: TRBV5-1
j_gene: TRBJ2-5
abundance: NA

CDR3aa: CSAGTQETQYF
CDR3nt: TGCAGTGCTGGGACGCAAGAGACCCAGTACTTC
d_gene: NA
v_gene: TRBV20-1
j_gene: TRBJ2-5
abundance: few

CDR3aa: CASSERGTNEQFF
CDR3nt: TGTGCCAGCAGTGAGCGGGGGACGAATGAGCAGTTCTTC
d_gene: TRBD2
v_gene: TRBV6-4
j_gene: TRBJ2-1
abundance: few

CDR3aa: CASSLQGGRTEAFF
CDR3nt: TGTGCCAGCAGCTTACAGGGTGGCCGCACTGAAGCTTTCTTT
d_gene: NA
v_gene: TRBV7-2
j_gene: TRBJ1-1
abundance: NA

CDR3aa: CASSTQGTGQIYGYTF
CDR3nt: TGTGCCAGCAGCACACAGGGCACGGGACAGATCTATGGCTACACCTTC
d_gene: TRBD1
v_gene: TRBV6-5
j_gene: TRBJ1-2
abundance: NA

CDR3aa: CATSRDLGQPFSYEQYF
CDR3nt: TGTGCCACCAGCAGAGATTTGGGACAGCCTTTCTCCTACGAGCAGTACTTC
d_gene: TRBD1
v_gene: TRBV15
j_gene: TRBJ2-7
abundance: few

CDR3aa: CASRFFGGFSTDTQYF
CDR3nt: TGCGCCAGTCGTTTTTTTGGGGGCTTTAGCACAGATACGCAGTATTTT
d_gene: NA
v_gene: TRBV5-1
j_gene: TRBJ2-3
abundance: NA

CDR3aa: CASSAGGVDTQYF
CDR3nt: TGTGCCAGCAGTGCCGGGGGGGTGGATACGCAGTATTTT
d_gene: TRBD2
v_gene: TRBV11-2
j_gene: TRBJ2-3
abundance: NA